This T cell receptor (beta chain) came from a study of CD8 T cells in Susac syndrome. The TEMRA cells underwent FACS enrichment, while the CD8+ and CD4+ T cells underwent negative isolation. Germline V gene data show CDR1 as MGHRA and CDR2 as YSYEKL. The CDR3 covers 17 residues. V lost 0 bases to trimming and J lost 0 bases, with 12 bases between them. The RNA input was roughly 0.45 to 1 ug, and it was reverse transcribed with random hexamers. TCRdb analysed the immunoSEQ multiplex PCR reads with MiXCR anew, one entry per CDR3 protein. The sample shows fewer than 200,000 distinct CDR3 sequences, around 90% of them seen only once.

Specimen: CD4+ T cells from PBMCs. The rearrangement joins TRBV4-1 to TRBJ2-4, with D possibly matching TRBD2 (5 bases). The source is a human donor with Susac syndrome. The CDR3: CASSQDSIGLAKNIQYF. CDR3 coding DNA: TGCGCCAGCAGCCAAGACTCCATAGGACTAGCCAAAAACATTCAGTACTTC.